The source of this T cell receptor (beta chain) is a study of blood T cell repertoires in COVID-19. The wider study: Sample material is recorded as cDNA or gDNA derived from T cells, B-cell-depleted T cells, or PBMCs.

Germline V CDR1 and CDR2: MDHEN, SYDVKM. The CDR3 has 16 residues. Trimming pared 6 bases from V and 0 bases from J, leaving 18 bases between. Profiled with immunoSEQ multiplex PCR; TCRdb holds only in-frame clones, not every one. The sample includes some 150,000 clones, about 91% of them seen just once. This clonotype originated in a woman aged 45 to 65 with acute or convalescent COVID-19. The gene calls are TRBV28 and TRBJ2-7, with a weak D call TRBD1 (5 bases). Sequencing used peripheral blood. This CDR3 is CASRPRTGRLSYEQYF. Here the CDR3 DNA reads TGTGCCAGCAGACCCCGAACAGGTCGCCTCTCCTACGAGCAGTACTTC.